These 10 T cell receptor beta chains came from one sample sequenced in a study of blood T cell repertoires in COVID-19. Method: immunoSEQ multiplex PCR; TCRdb's copy keeps in-frame clones and lacks some. The top ten hold roughly 10% of the sample, which has 97,000 or so clones, approximately 80% seen once. Sequencing was done on a sample of peripheral blood. The source of these receptors is a man between 65 and 80 years old with acute or convalescent COVID-19.

CDR3 region: CASETGGALNQPQHF. CDR3 DNA: TGTGCTTCGGAGACCGGTGGGGCGCTAAATCAGCCCCAGCATTTT. The rearrangement links TRBV28 to TRBJ1-5; TRBD1 is a possible D gene (5 bases). The CDR3 has 15 amino acids. The germline CDR1 and CDR2 sequences are MDHEN and SYDVKM.

The chain uses TRBV11-2 and TRBJ1-1; D not resolved. The V and J ends lost 5 bases and 0 bases respectively, with 10 bases between them. From germline, CDR1 is SGHAT and CDR2 FQNNGV. The CDR3 is 14 residues long. The CDR3, as DNA: TGTGCCAGCAGCACCCGAAACATGAACACTGAAGCTTTCTTT. Its translation: CASSTRNMNTEAFF.

This chain connects TRBV9 to TRBJ2-3; TRBD2 agrees at 14 bases. The germline V gene has CDR1 SGDLS and CDR2 YYNGEE. The ends lost 4 bases at V and 1 base at J; junction bases unmatched: 17. The CDR3 spans 21 residues. CDR3 protein: CASSPTTGLAGALPRTDTQYF. The DNA of the CDR3 is TGTGCCAGCAGCCCGACCACGGGACTAGCGGGGGCATTACCCCGCACAGATACGCAGTATTTT.

The chain couples TRBV6-1 to TRBJ1-3; unclear D gene. CDR1 MNHNS and CDR2 SASEGT come from the germline V gene. This CDR3 has 16 residues. Between the trimmed V and J ends, which lost 3 bases and 0 bases, there was a span of 12 bases. CDR3 amino acids: CASSDRLTYSGNTIYF. CDR3 nucleotide sequence: TGTGCCAGCAGTGACCGTTTAACCTACTCTGGAAACACCATATATTTT.

The V and J genes are TRBV19 and TRBJ2-3; possibly TRBD2 for D (6 bases). Germline CDR1 reads LNHDA; CDR2 reads SQIVND (reference sequence). V was trimmed by 0 bases and J by 1 base, leaving 14 bases between them. The CDR3 contains 17 residues. CDR3 nucleotides: TGTGCCAGTAGTATAGAAGGAGGGTTTGTGGGCACAGATACGCAGTATTTT. Its protein is CASSIEGGFVGTDTQYF.

This rearrangement joins TRBV30 to TRBJ1-6; D ambiguous. V was trimmed by 0 bases and J by 3 bases, leaving 9 bases between them. The V gene's germline CDR1 is GTSNPN and CDR2 SVGIG (reference sequence). The CDR3 has 15 amino acids. Written as DNA, the CDR3 is TGTGCCTGGAGTGTTGACTCCCGCTATAATTCACCCCTCCACTTT. Protein: CAWSVDSRYNSPLHF.

V is TRBV7-3 and J is TRBJ2-3; D may be TRBD1 (6 bases). V lost 5 bases to trimming and J lost 1 base, with 13 bases between them. The CDR3 runs to 15 residues. CDR1 SGHTA and CDR2 FQGTGA come from the germline V gene. The CDR3 sequence is CASSPTGIGTDTQYF. CDR3 bases: TGTGCCAGCAGCCCCACAGGGATTGGCACAGATACGCAGTATTTT.

In nucleotides, the CDR3 is TGTGCCAGCTCACCACGTACGATTGAGAGCTCTGGAAACACCATATATTTT. This gives the protein CASSPRTIESSGNTIYF. The gene calls are TRBV18 and TRBJ1-3; D remains ambiguous. CDR3 size: 17 residues. V lost 1 base and J 0 bases, leaving 13 bases between the germline ends. Germline V gene sequence: CDR1 KGHSH, CDR2 LQKENI.

This clone was counted a single time. The chain combines TRBV2 with TRBJ1-5, with D possibly matching TRBD1 (5 bases). V lost 3 bases, J lost 4 bases, and 13 bases lay in between. Germline loops: CDR1 SNHLY, CDR2 FYNNEI. CDR3 length: 15 amino acids. The CDR3 sequence is CASSDFGAENQPQHF. The CDR3 DNA is TGTGCCAGCAGTGATTTTGGGGCAGAGAATCAGCCCCAGCATTTT.

The chain has TRBV27 and TRBJ2-5, with TRBD1 as a possible D gene (7 bases). V was pared by 8 bases and J by 0 bases, with 13 bases between. The CDR3 sequence is 14 residues long. Germline CDR1 and CDR2: MNHEY and SMNVEV (reference sequence). The CDR3 region has the DNA TGTGCCAGCGCGGGACAGAGATACCAAGAGACCCAGTACTTC. This translates into CASAGQRYQETQYF.